Sequencing of this T cell receptor beta chain was carried out in a study of blood T cell repertoires in COVID-19. As for the study in general: PBMCs, B-cell-depleted T cells, or T cells were the source of the cDNA or gDNA that made up the material.

The CDR3 is 13 amino acids. This clone has just one count. Per the original methods: Reference gene primer amplification in the assay estimated nucleated cell counts. The method was immunoSEQ multiplex PCR; TCRdb's version includes in-frame clones alone and lacks a portion of them. The DNA was the basis for D and trimming; V, J and clone size are from that table. Among approximately 120,000 clones listed, about 83% were seen once. The chain has TRBV21-1 and TRBJ1-2; the table assigns TRBD1, which was not confirmed against the DNA. TRBV21-1 is deemed a pseudogene. This clonotype was sampled from a human donor in a cohort sampled during active COVID-19. Material: peripheral blood. Here the CDR3 DNA reads TGTGCCAGCAGCCCGCGACAGCCATATGGCTACACCTTC. Translation gives CASSPRQPYGYTF.